This T cell receptor beta chain was documented in a study of tumor and adjacent non-tumor tissue in lung cancer. Study as a whole: Patients were aged 31 to 76, some 10 men and about five women, stage I to III.

For this clonotype: The junction departs from the called germline gene at one end, perhaps through a read error.

Germline CDR1 reads SQVTM; CDR2 reads ANQGSEA. This CDR3 spans 11 amino acids. Three rounds of nested PCR, following a modified ARM-PCR protocol, produced the TCRbeta library. TCRdb itself ran the multiplex PCR reads through MiXCR, one entry per CDR3 protein. Among around 66,000 distinct CDR3 sequences listed, roughly 72% were seen once. No cell sorting was done before RNA was extracted from the tissue. The sequenced material came from lung tumor tissue. The receptor was isolated from a man aged 60 to 69 with non-small cell lung cancer. The chain is built from TRBV29-1 and TRBJ1-2; a possible D gene is TRBD1 (6 bases). The CDR3: CGVEQGYGYTF. For the CDR3, the DNA is TGTGGCGTTGAACAGGGCTATGGCTACACCTTC.